These 23 T cell receptor beta chains were sequenced from one sample in a study of blood T cell repertoires in COVID-19. The method was immunoSEQ multiplex PCR; TCRdb's version includes in-frame clones alone and lacks a portion of them. This table has about 150,000 clones, 80% to 90% appearing once. Sequencing input: peripheral blood. The receptors stem from a woman in her 50s in a cohort sampled during active or convalescent COVID-19.

The chain carries TRBV18 and TRBJ1-4, with 9 bases that match TRBD1. CDR3 length: 16 residues. In germline, CDR1 is KGHSH, CDR2 LQKENI. Germline trimming cut 3 bases from V and 7 bases from J; bases unmatched to any gene: 9. The CDR3 DNA reads as TGTGCCAGCTCACCGGCGGGGACAGGGATTCGTGAAAAACTGTTTTTT. Its translation is CASSPAGTGIREKLFF.

This clone was seen just once. CDR3 coding DNA: TGTGCCAGCAGTGAAACCAGCGGGGGGTACAATGAGCAGTTCTTC. It translates to CASSETSGGYNEQFF. The V and J genes are TRBV28 and TRBJ2-1; 9 bases map to TRBD2. CDR1 and CDR2 (germline): MDHEN, SYDVKM. V gave up 5 bases and J gave up 4 bases; unmatched junction bases: 6. The CDR3 length is 15 residues.

This chain uses TRBV7-3 with TRBJ2-3; possibly TRBD2 for D (5 bases). This CDR3 has 14 residues. Trimming took 5 bases from V and 5 from J, leaving 14 bases between them. Germline assignment: CDR1 SGHTA and CDR2 FQGTGA. The CDR3 coding sequence is TGTGCCAGCAGCCCGACCCTTCGGGGAGATACGCAGTATTTT. Amino acids: CASSPTLRGDTQYF.

This chain connects TRBV2 to TRBJ2-3; maybe TRBD2 (7 bases). With 0 bases removed from V and 4 bases from J, the gap between germline ends came to 20 bases. Per germline, CDR1 SNHLY and CDR2 FYNNEI. CDR3 length: 18 residues. CDR3 residues: CASSEATGTTEGADTQYF. CDR3 in DNA: TGTGCCAGCAGTGAAGCTACCGGGACTACCGAGGGGGCAGATACGCAGTATTTT.

The chain combines TRBV7-9 with TRBJ1-4; a possible D gene is TRBD1 (5 bases). CDR1 is SEHNR and CDR2 is FQNEAQ in the germline V gene (reference sequence). V lost 3 bases, J lost 5 bases, and 10 bases lay in between. The CDR3 length is 14 residues. CDR3 loop: CASSLQGLNEKLFF. CDR3 nucleotide sequence: TGTGCCAGCAGCTTGCAGGGCTTAAATGAAAAACTGTTTTTT. The full variable domain, rest sourced from reference TRBV7-9 and TRBJ1-4, is DTGVSQNPRHKITKRGQNVTFRCDPISEHNRLYWYRQTLGQGPEFLTYFQNEAQLEKSRLLSDRFSAERPKGSFSTLEIQRTEQGDSAMYLCASSLQGLNEKLFFGSGTQLSVL.

This chain connects TRBV18 to TRBJ2-5, with 7 bases that match TRBD2. Trimming cost V 3 bases and J 3 bases; bases outside gene matches: 4. The CDR3 consists of 14 residues. CDR1 KGHSH and CDR2 LQKENI come from the germline V gene. The CDR3 is CASSPAAGEETQYF. CDR3 DNA sequence: TGTGCCAGCTCACCGGCGGCGGGGGAAGAGACCCAGTACTTC.

The chain is built from TRBV5-5 and TRBJ1-1; D remains unclear. Trimming cost V 0 bases and J 1 base, with 7 bases left between them. Germline CDR1 SGHKS, CDR2 YYEKEE (reference sequence). The CDR3 totals 14 residues. The CDR3 bases are TGTGCCAGCAGCTTGGGACACACGAACACTGAAGCTTTCTTT. Amino acids: CASSLGHTNTEAFF.

Comment on this clone: Other DNA variants within this sample encode the same CDR3. V usage is TRBV5-6 and J usage is TRBJ2-3; 15 positions match TRBD2. Germline values: CDR1 SGHDT, CDR2 YYEEEE. With 2 bases clipped from V and 4 bases from J, the junction kept 5 bases outside the gene matches. The CDR3 covers 17 residues. DNA of the CDR3: TGTGCCAGCAGCTTCAGGACTAGCGGGGGGGCCCCAGATACGCAGTATTTT. Its translation: CASSFRTSGGAPDTQYF.

This clone was seen a few times. V usage is TRBV5-1 and J usage is TRBJ1-6; 7 bases map to TRBD1. CDR1 and CDR2 (germline): SGHRS, YFSETQ. J lost 11 bases, V lost 7 bases, and 9 bases had no gene match. This CDR3 region has 13 residues. The CDR3 DNA reads as TGCGCCAGCCGGGACAGAATTGGGACACCCCTCCACTTT. This sequence encodes CASRDRIGTPLHF.

A word on this clone: Relative to the germline gene, one junction end is altered; a read error may explain this. The rearrangement links TRBV3-1 (or the pseudogene TRBV3-2) to TRBJ1-2, with TRBD1 as a possible D gene (6 bases). Germline V gene sequence: CDR1 LGHDT, CDR2 YNNKEL (reference sequence). The CDR3 covers 17 residues. CDR3 coding DNA: TGTGCCAGCAGCAAAGATCAAACAGGGAGGGGAAACTATGGCTACACCTTC. Encoded protein: CASSKDQTGRGNYGYTF.

The chain has TRBV18 and TRBJ1-6; TRBD1 matches 8 bases. Germline assignment: CDR1 KGHSH and CDR2 LQKENI. V shed 2 bases, J shed 5 bases, and the junction held 11 bases outside the gene matches. The CDR3 is made up of 18 amino acids. This CDR3 reads CASSPVFRGHGDNSPLHF. The CDR3 nucleotides are TGTGCCAGCTCACCAGTTTTCAGGGGGCACGGTGATAATTCACCCCTCCACTTT.

This chain connects TRBV14 to TRBJ1-1; 9 bases are shared with TRBD1. V was pared by 4 bases and J by 6 bases, with 9 bases of the junction left unmatched. The CDR3 loop spans 15 amino acids. Germline lookup yields CDR1 SGHDN and CDR2 FVKESK. CDR3 sequence reads: CASSLPGTGFSEAFF. CDR3 sequence (DNA): TGTGCCAGCAGCCTCCCCGGGACAGGGTTCTCTGAAGCTTTCTTT.

This clone was found a few times. V and J are TRBV30 and TRBJ1-4; perhaps TRBD1 as D (6 bases). The CDR3 is 14 amino acids. CDR1 and CDR2 (germline): GTSNPN, SVGIG (reference sequence). V lost 2 bases and J lost 7, with 14 bases in between. CDR3 DNA: TGTGCCTGGAGTCCCGGCACAGGGCGTGAAAAACTGTTTTTT. Translating it yields CAWSPGTGREKLFF.

The chain recombines TRBV2 with TRBJ2-7, with 9 bases aligning to TRBD2. Losses at the gene ends were 6 bases for V and 6 bases for J; bases not matched to a gene: 9. Germline V gene data show CDR1 as SNHLY and CDR2 as FYNNEI. The CDR3 covers 14 residues. CDR3 bases: TGTGCCAGCAGGCCGGGACTAGCATTGTTCGAGCAGTACTTC. Encoded protein: CASRPGLALFEQYF.

On this clone itself: Distinct nucleotide sequences in the sample also encode this CDR3. V usage is TRBV5-1 and J usage is TRBJ2-2, with 11 nucleotides matching TRBD2. Germline CDR1 and CDR2: SGHRS and YFSETQ. J lost 4 bases, V lost 4 bases, and 0 bases had no gene match. This CDR3 is built from 14 residues. The CDR3 reads CASSLAGGTGELFF. The DNA for the CDR3 is TGCGCCAGCAGCCTAGCGGGGGGCACCGGGGAGCTGTTTTTT. Filled out from reference TRBV5-1 and TRBJ2-2, the complete variable domain reads KAGVTQTPRYLIKTRGQQVTLSCSPISGHRSVSWYQQTPGQGLQFLFEYFSETQRNKGNFPGRFSGRQFSNSRSEMNVSTLELGDSALYLCASSLAGGTGELFFGEGSRLTVL.

This clone showed up just once. The V call is TRBV27, the J call TRBJ1-2; 9 nucleotides line up with TRBD1. V shed 8 bases, J shed 4 bases, and the junction held 8 bases outside the gene matches. The CDR3 contains 14 residues. The germline V gene encodes CDR1 MNHEY and CDR2 SMNVEV (reference sequence). DNA of the CDR3: TGTGCCAGCTTTGGGACAGGGCTTAGCTATGGCTACACCTTC. Its protein is CASFGTGLSYGYTF.

The rearrangement joins TRBV6-5 to TRBJ2-2, with D tentatively TRBD1 (5 bases). Germline-derived CDR1 and CDR2 are MNHEY and SVGAGI. V was pared by 6 bases and J by 0 bases, with 11 bases between. The CDR3 contains 15 residues. CDR3 in amino acids: CASSLGQSNTGELFF. As DNA, the CDR3 is TGTGCCAGCAGCCTGGGGCAGTCGAACACCGGGGAGCTGTTTTTT.

The rearrangement joins TRBV29-1 to TRBJ2-7; the match to TRBD1 covers 8 bases. With 3 bases clipped from V and 2 bases from J, the junction kept 3 bases outside the gene matches. Germline V gene sequence: CDR1 SQVTM, CDR2 ANQGSEA. This CDR3 contains 13 residues. For the CDR3, the DNA is TGCAGCGTTGAGAGACAGGGGACCTACGAGCAGTACTTC. Translation: CSVERQGTYEQYF.

The chain is built from TRBV29-1 and TRBJ1-1; D call uncertain. This CDR3 is built from 12 residues. Per the germline V gene, CDR1 is SQVTM and CDR2 is ANQGSEA. The germline V and J ends were trimmed by 2 bases and 6 bases, with 10 bases remaining between them. In DNA form, the CDR3 reads TGCAGCGTTGAATGGGGAGGCGCTGAAGCTTTCTTT. Translating gives CSVEWGGAEAFF.

The chain joins TRBV19 to TRBJ2-7; the D is unclear. CDR3 size: 14 residues. CDR1 is LNHDA and CDR2 is SQIVND in the germline V gene (reference sequence). Trimming took off 5 bases at V and 3 bases at J, with 14 bases between the two ends. CDR3 protein: CASSPTAAIYEQYF. In nucleotides, the CDR3 is TGTGCCAGTAGTCCAACAGCAGCAATCTACGAGCAGTACTTC.

This chain joins TRBV2 and TRBJ1-5; D gene unclear. This CDR3 spans 15 amino acids. Germline V gene sequence: CDR1 SNHLY, CDR2 FYNNEI. The V end was cut by 6 bases, the J end by 2 bases, with 14 bases between. This CDR3 reads CASRDEGLGNQPQHF. CDR3 sequence (DNA): TGTGCCAGCAGGGACGAAGGACTGGGCAATCAGCCCCAGCATTTT. The whole variable domain, filled in from reference TRBV2 and TRBJ1-5, reads EPEVTQTPSHQVTQMGQEVILRCVPISNHLYFYWYRQILGQKVEFLVSFYNNEISEKSEIFDDQFSVERPDGSNFTLKIRSTKLEDSAMYFCASRDEGLGNQPQHFGDGTRLSIL.

The chain has TRBV6-5 and TRBJ2-7; 7 bases map to TRBD1. The V gene's germline CDR1 is MNHEY and CDR2 SVGAGI. J gave up 2 bases and V 6 bases, and 10 bases lay outside the gene matches. There are 15 residues in the CDR3. The CDR3 coding sequence is TGTGCCAGCAGCCTCTACGGACAGGAGGCCTACGAGCAGTACTTC. Translation: CASSLYGQEAYEQYF.

Only a few counts were recorded for this clone. This rearrangement joins TRBV27 to TRBJ1-2; 8 nucleotides match TRBD1. CDR3 length equals 14 residues. V lost 4 bases to trimming and J lost 5 bases; unmatched junction nucleotides: 6. Per germline, CDR1 MNHEY and CDR2 SMNVEV (reference sequence). For the CDR3, the DNA is TGTGCCAGCAGTTCAGGGGGCGCAGAATATGGCTACACCTTC. It is translated as CASSSGGAEYGYTF.